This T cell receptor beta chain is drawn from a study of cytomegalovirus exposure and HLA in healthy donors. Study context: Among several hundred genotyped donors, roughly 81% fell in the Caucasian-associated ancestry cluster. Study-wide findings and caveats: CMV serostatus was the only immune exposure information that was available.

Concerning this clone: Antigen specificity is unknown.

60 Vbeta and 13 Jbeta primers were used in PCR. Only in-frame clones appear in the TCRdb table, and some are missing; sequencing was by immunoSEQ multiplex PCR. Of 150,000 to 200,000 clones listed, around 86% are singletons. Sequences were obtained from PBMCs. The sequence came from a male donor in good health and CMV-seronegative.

For the CDR3, the DNA is TGTGCCAGCAGCTTACTTGGAGAATATGGCTACACCTTC. Protein product: CASSLLGEYGYTF. The chain combines TRBV7-2 with TRBJ1-2; D gene ambiguous. The CDR3 has 13 residues. V gave up 2 bases and J gave up 5 bases, with 9 bases separating them. The germline gives CDR1 SGHTA, CDR2 FQGNSA.